A single sample gave rise to the 9 T cell receptor beta chains below, sequenced in a study of T cell responses to AZD1222 COVID-19 vaccine. Generated by immunoSEQ multiplex PCR, the TCRdb table keeps only in-frame clones and is missing some. The table includes about 130,000 clones, over 75% detected once. The sequencing here drew on peripheral blood, taken on day 0 of AZD1222 vaccination. These receptors were obtained from an adult in good health.

This clone was observed a single time. The rearrangement joins TRBV6-2 or TRBV6-3 to TRBJ1-5; 7 bases map to TRBD1. CDR1 and CDR2 from the germline V gene are MNHEY and SVGEGT. The CDR3 has 17 amino acids. Losses at the gene ends were 6 bases for V and 6 bases for J; bases not matched to a gene: 17. This CDR3 is CASRPNTGDPSSQPQHF. The CDR3 DNA reads TGTGCCAGCAGGCCTAACACAGGGGACCCTTCAAGTCAGCCCCAGCATTTT.

V usage is TRBV27 and J usage is TRBJ1-1, with D maybe TRBD1 (6 bases). Germline-derived CDR1 and CDR2 are MNHEY and SMNVEV (reference sequence). The CDR3 totals 13 residues. V lost 3 bases and J 4 bases, leaving 9 bases between the germline ends. CDR3 loop: CASSFGGPTEAFF. The CDR3, as DNA: TGTGCCAGCAGTTTCGGGGGGCCCACTGAAGCTTTCTTT.

Of note for this clone: The sample holds other DNA sequences that translate to the same CDR3. The chain employs TRBV5-1 and TRBJ2-2; no definite D call. In germline, CDR1 is SGHRS, CDR2 YFSETQ. The CDR3 is made up of 15 amino acids. Trimming pared 0 bases from V and 1 base from J, leaving 7 bases between. The CDR3 is CASSLGQVNTGELFF. DNA for the CDR3: TGCGCCAGCAGCTTGGGGCAGGTGAACACCGGGGAGCTGTTTTTT.

The chain combines TRBV10-3 with TRBJ1-6; D remains ambiguous. V was clipped by 6 bases and J by 7 bases, with 13 bases between them. The CDR3 contains 14 residues. CDR1 and CDR2 (germline): ENHRY, SYGVKD. The CDR3 sequence is CAISPISGNSPLHF. As DNA, the CDR3 is TGTGCCATCAGCCCCATCTCAGGCAATTCACCCCTCCACTTT.

The chain carries TRBV21-1 and TRBJ2-7. TRBV21-1 is noted as a pseudogene. This CDR3 comprises 9 residues. DNA of the CDR3: TGTGCCCAGCACCACGAGCAGTACTTC. The encoded protein is CAQHHEQYF.

CDR3 DNA: TGTGCCAGCAGCCTAGGAGGAGCGGGCGCTGCGGAGACCCAGTACTTC. It translates to CASSLGGAGAAETQYF. J is TRBJ2-5 and V is TRBV7-2; possible D gene TRBD2, 6 bases. CDR3 length: 16 amino acids. V was trimmed by 5 bases and J by 5 bases, leaving 21 bases between them. Germline-derived CDR1 and CDR2 are SGHTA and FQGNSA.

The genes are TRBV19 and TRBJ1-2; 11 nucleotides align to TRBD1. This CDR3 region has 14 residues. Germline CDR1 and CDR2: LNHDA and SQIVND (reference sequence). Trimming at V came to 7 bases and at J to 4 bases, leaving 5 bases not matched to a gene. The CDR3 bases are TGTGCCAGTATAACCGGGACAGGGGGCTATGGCTACACCTTC. Encoded protein: CASITGTGGYGYTF.

This chain uses TRBV27 with TRBJ2-7, with D hard to call. Trimming cost V 3 bases and J 0 bases, with 6 bases left between them. The CDR3 sequence is 13 residues long. The germline V gene encodes CDR1 MNHEY and CDR2 SMNVEV (reference sequence). In DNA, the CDR3 is TGTGCCAGCAGTTTGACCGTCTCCTACGAGCAGTACTTC. This gives the protein CASSLTVSYEQYF.

The V call is TRBV5-1, the J call TRBJ2-2; tentative D call: TRBD1 (5 bases). CDR1 SGHRS and CDR2 YFSETQ come from the germline V gene. The ends were cut back, 0 bases at V and 4 bases at J, with 10 bases in the middle. The CDR3 is 15 residues long. As DNA, the CDR3 is TGCGCCAGCAGCTTGGTAGGGGATTTCACCGGGGAGCTGTTTTTT. Amino acids: CASSLVGDFTGELFF. Based on the CDR3 plus reference TRBV5-1 and TRBJ2-2, the full variable domain is KAGVTQTPRYLIKTRGQQVTLSCSPISGHRSVSWYQQTPGQGLQFLFEYFSETQRNKGNFPGRFSGRQFSNSRSEMNVSTLELGDSALYLCASSLVGDFTGELFFGEGSRLTVL.